Below, 29 T cell receptor beta chains from the same sample are listed, as sequenced in a study of T cell responses to AZD1222 COVID-19 vaccine. Repertoires were generated with immunoSEQ multiplex PCR, while TCRdb's copy carries only in-frame clones and drops some. The table records approximately 140,000 clones, less than 95% of them present only once. Sequences were derived from peripheral blood, sampled on day 0 of AZD1222 vaccination. The receptor source for this set is an adult in good health.

Ten or more counts support this clone. The rearrangement links TRBV19 to TRBJ2-7; 7 bases are shared with TRBD1. The CDR3 has 14 residues. Germline trimming cut 5 bases from V and 2 bases from J; bases unmatched to any gene: 6. Germline V gives CDR1 LNHDA, CDR2 SQIVND (reference sequence). As DNA, the CDR3 is TGTGCCAGTAGTTCTGACAGGGTAACCTACGAGCAGTACTTC. Translation: CASSSDRVTYEQYF.

In regard to this clone: Compared with germline, one end of the junction differs, possibly owing to a read error. The CDR3 bases are TGTGCCAGCAGTTTCCAACCGGGACTAGGGCAGCTCTTC. It is translated as CASSFQPGLGQLF. This chain uses TRBV27 with TRBJ2-1; 8 bases are shared with TRBD2. The CDR3 is 13 amino acids. CDR1 is MNHEY and CDR2 is SMNVEV in the germline V gene (reference sequence).

The chain uses TRBV2 and TRBJ1-3; a possible D gene is TRBD1 (5 bases). V was shortened by 7 bases and J by 0 bases, with 13 bases between the two germline ends. The germline CDR1 and CDR2 sequences are SNHLY and FYNNEI. The CDR3 is made up of 15 amino acids. CDR3 protein: CASTEQAVSGNTIYF. CDR3 DNA sequence: TGTGCCAGCACAGAACAGGCGGTCTCTGGAAACACCATATATTTT. Based on the CDR3 plus reference TRBV2 and TRBJ1-3, the full variable domain is EPEVTQTPSHQVTQMGQEVILRCVPISNHLYFYWYRQILGQKVEFLVSFYNNEISEKSEIFDDQFSVERPDGSNFTLKIRSTKLEDSAMYFCASTEQAVSGNTIYFGEGSWLTVV.

The genes are TRBV4-2 and TRBJ1-4; no reliable D call. V was cut by 0 bases and J by 2 bases, with 22 bases left in between. Germline V gene data show CDR1 as LGHNA and CDR2 as YNFKEQ. This CDR3 is 20 amino acids long. CDR3 sequence (DNA): TGTGCCAGCAGCCAAGATTGGGCAAGGGCTGGCTTGGGGACTAATGAAAAACTGTTTTTT. Its protein is CASSQDWARAGLGTNEKLFF.

V gene TRBV4-1 combines with J gene TRBJ1-4; TRBD1 agrees at 7 bases. The CDR3 sequence is 16 residues long. J lost 3 bases, V lost 0 bases, and 4 bases had no gene match. The germline gives CDR1 MGHRA, CDR2 YSYEKL. The DNA of the CDR3 is TGCGCCAGCAGCCAAGATCCAGGGGGGGCTAATGAAAAACTGTTTTTT. As protein: CASSQDPGGANEKLFF.

The chain is built from TRBV24-1 and TRBJ1-2, with 7 bases fitting TRBD1. CDR1 is KGHDR and CDR2 is SFDVKD in the germline V gene. V shed 10 bases and J 4 bases; nucleotides not matched to a gene: 8. CDR3 length: 13 amino acids. The CDR3 loop reads CATEGAGGYGYTF. The CDR3 coding sequence is TGTGCCACGGAGGGGGCGGGCGGCTATGGCTACACCTTC.

The gene calls are TRBV30 and TRBJ1-1; TRBD1 is a possible D gene (5 bases). CDR3 length: 13 residues. Germline CDR1 reads GTSNPN; CDR2 reads SVGIG (reference sequence). V lost 1 base to trimming and J lost 2 bases, with 8 bases between them. CDR3 sequence reads: CAWSAGSNTEAFF. CDR3 nucleotides: TGTGCCTGGAGTGCAGGGTCCAACACTGAAGCTTTCTTT.

V usage is TRBV3-1 (or the pseudogene TRBV3-2) and J usage is TRBJ2-5, with D perhaps TRBD1 (5 bases). Trimming cost V 4 bases and J 4 bases, with 16 bases left between them. This CDR3 contains 15 residues. Germline CDR1 is LGHDT and CDR2 is YNNKEL (reference sequence). For the CDR3, the DNA is TGTGCCAGCAGCCCTCTTCCAGGGTATTCAGAGACCCAGTACTTC. Translated, it gives CASSPLPGYSETQYF.

V and J are TRBV6-6 and TRBJ2-3; no clear D. V shed 5 bases and J shed 0 bases, with 6 bases lying between them. The CDR3 consists of 13 residues. Germline CDR1 MNHNY, CDR2 SVGAGI (reference sequence). As DNA, the CDR3 is TGTGCCAGCAGTCAAGTGAGCACAGATACGCAGTATTTT. Its protein product is CASSQVSTDTQYF.

The CDR3 nucleotides are TGTGCCAGCATCAACAGGGGCGGAGGTTACGAGCAGTACTTC. Translation: CASINRGGGYEQYF. J is TRBJ2-7 and V is TRBV6-6; 7 bases line up with TRBD1. The CDR3 is 14 amino acids. Per the germline V gene, CDR1 is MNHNY and CDR2 is SVGAGI (reference sequence). The ends lost 7 bases at V and 4 bases at J; junction bases unmatched: 10.

About this clone itself: At one end the junction does not follow the germline gene, possibly because of a read error. This rearrangement joins TRBV6-5 to TRBJ1-1, with 7 bases that match TRBD1. CDR1 is MNHEY, CDR2 SVGAGI, per germline. This CDR3 is built from 14 residues. This CDR3 is CASCYNSGTDRAFF. The DNA of the CDR3 is TGTGCCAGCTGTTATAATTCCGGGACAGACAGGGCTTTCTTT.

The rearrangement links TRBV7-2 to TRBJ1-2; weak D call: TRBD1 (5 bases). The CDR3 consists of 14 residues. CDR1 is SGHTA and CDR2 is FQGNSA in the germline V gene. V was shortened by 5 bases and J by 4 bases, with 14 bases between the two germline ends. The CDR3 spells CASSLEGNVYGYTF. The DNA for the CDR3 is TGTGCCAGCAGCCTGGAGGGGAACGTCTATGGCTACACCTTC.

V usage is TRBV18 and J usage is TRBJ2-3; D remains unclear. This CDR3 contains 14 residues. Trimming left V 0 bases short and J 1 base short, with 5 bases between. CDR1 is KGHSH and CDR2 is LQKENI in the germline V gene. Written as DNA, the CDR3 is TGTGCCAGCTCACCACCCCTGGGCACAGATACGCAGTATTTT. It specifies CASSPPLGTDTQYF.

The rearrangement joins TRBV19 to TRBJ1-5, with D possibly matching TRBD1 (6 bases). This CDR3 contains 17 residues. Trimming left V 5 bases short and J 2 bases short, with 19 bases between. Germline lookup yields CDR1 LNHDA and CDR2 SQIVND (reference sequence). The CDR3 DNA is TGTGCCAGTAGTTCAGGGGCGGGGCTCGGGGGCAATCAGCCCCAGCATTTT. It encodes CASSSGAGLGGNQPQHF.

The rearrangement links TRBV3-1 (or the pseudogene TRBV3-2) to TRBJ2-1; tentatively, D is TRBD2 (6 bases). Per the germline V gene, CDR1 is LGHDT and CDR2 is YNNKEL (reference sequence). This CDR3 has 11 amino acids. V lost 3 bases, J lost 12 bases, and 9 bases lay in between. CDR3: CASSHRDSQFF. CDR3 nucleotide sequence: TGTGCCAGCAGCCACCGGGACTCGCAGTTCTTC.

This chain connects TRBV9 to TRBJ2-2; D is possibly TRBD1 (6 bases). Germline values: CDR1 SGDLS, CDR2 YYNGEE. This CDR3 contains 15 residues. The germline V and J ends were trimmed by 3 bases and 2 bases, with 11 bases remaining between them. CDR3 sequence (DNA): TGTGCCAGCAGCGAAATACAGGGTAACACCGGGGAGCTGTTTTTT. Residues: CASSEIQGNTGELFF.

On this clone itself: The same CDR3 also results from other DNA sequences found in this sample. This chain links TRBV18 with TRBJ1-5, with a tentative D call TRBD1 (5 bases). V was shortened by 1 base and J by 5 bases, with 9 bases between the two germline ends. Germline V gene sequence: CDR1 KGHSH, CDR2 LQKENI. CDR3 length: 14 amino acids. Written as DNA, the CDR3 is TGTGCCAGCTCACCACGGCAGGGTGATCAGCCCCAGCATTTT. It translates to CASSPRQGDQPQHF.

The CDR3 sequence: CASSIAFRESDTQYF. The CDR3 coding sequence is TGTGCCAGTAGTATAGCCTTCCGGGAAAGCGATACGCAGTATTTT. The chain uses TRBV19 and TRBJ2-3; tentative D call: TRBD2 (5 bases). The CDR3 has 15 residues. CDR1 is LNHDA, CDR2 SQIVND, per germline (reference sequence). Between the trimmed V and J ends, which lost 1 base and 6 bases, there was a span of 14 bases.

This rearrangement joins TRBV2 to TRBJ1-1; D is uncertain. Germline V gives CDR1 SNHLY, CDR2 FYNNEI. This CDR3 is 15 amino acids long. V shed 7 bases and J shed 1 base, with 16 bases lying between them. CDR3 sequence reads: CASNLPGRENTEAFF. CDR3 nucleotides: TGTGCCAGCAATCTCCCGGGTCGGGAGAACACTGAAGCTTTCTTT.

The chain uses TRBV19 and TRBJ2-1, with 13 bases fitting TRBD2. Unmatched junction bases numbered 6, after V lost 4 bases and J lost 0 bases. The CDR3 is 18 amino acids. The V gene's germline CDR1 is LNHDA and CDR2 SQIVND (reference sequence). The CDR3, as DNA: TGTGCCAGTAGTAGGGGACTAGCGGGGTCGAGCTCCTACAATGAGCAGTTCTTC. This translates into CASSRGLAGSSSYNEQFF.

The chain uses TRBV7-9 and TRBJ2-7; 10 bases fit TRBD2. The CDR3 is 17 amino acids. Unmatched junction bases numbered 12, after V lost 4 bases and J lost 3 bases. CDR1 is SEHNR and CDR2 is FQNEAQ in the germline V gene (reference sequence). The CDR3: CASSSMLAGEKGYEQYF. The CDR3 nucleotides read TGTGCCAGCAGCTCAATGCTAGCGGGAGAAAAGGGCTACGAGCAGTACTTC.

This sequence joins TRBV6-2 or TRBV6-3 and TRBJ1-1; no reliable D call. The CDR3 runs to 15 residues. Trimming pared 2 bases from V and 1 base from J, leaving 11 bases between. Germline CDR1 reads MNHEY; CDR2 reads SVGEGT. The CDR3 DNA reads as TGTGCCAGCAGTTACGAGGGCCTCCGGAACACTGAAGCTTTCTTT. It codes for CASSYEGLRNTEAFF.

This clone was observed a single time. The J gene is TRBJ1-3, the V gene TRBV5-1; D is uncertain. This CDR3 spans 15 amino acids. CDR1 and CDR2 from the germline V gene are SGHRS and YFSETQ. The V end was cut by 4 bases, the J end by 0 bases, with 11 bases between. The CDR3 loop is CASSPDGSSGNTIYF. CDR3 in DNA: TGCGCCAGCAGCCCGGATGGTAGCTCTGGAAACACCATATATTTT.

This chain uses TRBV11-2 with TRBJ1-2, with TRBD1 matching 8 bases. V lost 1 base and J lost 10; bases outside the gene matches: 8. The germline CDR1 and CDR2 sequences are SGHAT and FQNNGV. The CDR3 runs 14 residues. The CDR3 here is CASSLGGGQANYTF. CDR3 DNA: TGTGCCAGCAGCTTAGGGGGGGGACAGGCTAACTACACCTTC.

The genes are TRBV10-1 and TRBJ1-2; 10 nucleotides line up with TRBD1. The CDR3 contains 17 residues. The V segment lost 5 bases and the J segment 2 bases; nucleotides outside the gene matches: 11. Germline assignment: CDR1 WNHNN and CDR2 SYGVQD (reference sequence). The CDR3 DNA reads TGCGCCAGCAGTAATGGACAGGGGGTCCCACACAACTATGGCTACACCTTC. Amino acid sequence: CASSNGQGVPHNYGYTF.

V usage is TRBV4-1 and J usage is TRBJ2-5; D not resolved. Trimming shortened V by 0 bases and J by 5 bases, and 4 bases separated the two germline ends. Per germline, CDR1 MGHRA and CDR2 YSYEKL. This CDR3 spans 12 amino acids. The CDR3, as DNA: TGCGCCAGCAGCCAAGAGCGGGAGACCCAGTACTTC. The encoded protein is CASSQERETQYF.

The CDR3 nucleotides read TGTGCCAGCAGGGAACCCGGGACAGGGGGCGGGGAGACCCAGTACTTC. This encodes CASREPGTGGGETQYF. The chain links TRBV6-1 to TRBJ2-5, with TRBD1 matching over 12 bases. Germline V CDR1 and CDR2: MNHNS, SASEGT. Trimming removed 6 bases from V and 5 bases from J; junction bases left unmatched: 10. This CDR3 has 16 residues.

The J gene is TRBJ2-1, the V gene TRBV3-1 (or the pseudogene TRBV3-2); D might be TRBD2 (6 bases). CDR3 length equals 16 residues. V lost 0 bases to trimming and J lost 12 bases, with 21 bases between them. Germline V gene sequence: CDR1 LGHDT, CDR2 YNNKEL (reference sequence). For the CDR3, the DNA is TGTGCCAGCAGCCAAGAATATGGGCTAGCGACCCGAATGCAGTTCTTC. Its translation is CASSQEYGLATRMQFF.

The chain joins TRBV14 to TRBJ2-2, with TRBD1 as a possible D gene (5 bases). Trimming stripped 0 bases from V and 4 bases from J, with 9 bases between. The CDR3 has 15 residues. The germline gives CDR1 SGHDN, CDR2 FVKESK. This CDR3 is CASSQDKGPTGELFF. CDR3 nucleotide sequence: TGTGCCAGCAGCCAAGATAAGGGGCCCACCGGGGAGCTGTTTTTT.